This TCR beta chain was retrieved from a study of early T cells in non-severe SARS-CoV-2 infection. Turning to the study itself: The sequenced material was bulk RNA from unsorted whole blood, and its chains were unpaired. Study-level points and caveats: The study's VDJdb matching favored anti-spike CD8 responses and missed private and CD4 specificities.

Individual cDNA molecules each received unique molecular identifiers attached to them. TCRdb used MiXCR to reprocess the 5' RACE reads, holding one entry per CDR3 protein. The sample includes about 66,000 distinct CDR3 sequences, about 13% seen only once; the top ten take roughly 8.3%. Trimming left V 2 bases short and J 8 bases short, with 10 bases between. The CDR3 consists of 13 residues. Germline V gives CDR1 MNHEY, CDR2 SVGAGI. Note on this clonotype: What it binds is not known.

This clonotype was sampled from an adult who was a healthcare worker with PCR-confirmed SARS-CoV-2 infection or an uninfected control (not recorded which). The sequenced sample was whole blood. The rearrangement uses TRBV6-5 and TRBJ2-1, with D perhaps TRBD1 (6 bases). The CDR3 sequence is CASSYLQGYEQFF. CDR3 DNA: TGTGCCAGCAGTTACCTACAGGGCTATGAGCAGTTCTTC.